One and the same sample provided the 17 T cell receptor beta chains below, sequenced in a study of vaccination effects on CD4 cells after COVID-19. The repertoire was sequenced with immunoSEQ multiplex PCR; TCRdb's copy has only in-frame clones and lacks some. Of 20,000 to 25,000 clones listed, almost 70% are singletons. No cognate antigen is known for these TCRs. Sequencing was preceded by expansion of antigen-specific CD4+ T cells with viral peptide pools in the ViraFEST assay. Isolation of CD4+ T cells took place after 10 to 11 days of culture. The study found no prior SARS-CoV-2 infection in the vaccine recipients, who tested negative for nucleocapsid antibodies. This specimen consisted of CD4+ T cells from PBMCs cultured with HCoV-NL63 spike peptides, obtained before COVID-19 vaccination. These receptors were obtained from a human donor who received a COVID-19 vaccine.

J is TRBJ1-6 and V is TRBV18, with 7 bases matching TRBD1. V shed 6 bases, J shed 4 bases, and the junction held 9 bases outside the gene matches. From germline, CDR1 is KGHSH and CDR2 LQKENI. The CDR3 loop spans 16 amino acids. This CDR3 reads CASSQFGTAYNSPLHF. In nucleotides, the CDR3 is TGTGCCAGCTCCCAGTTCGGGACAGCTTATAATTCACCCCTCCACTTT.

This clone was recorded once. This chain connects TRBV5-1 to TRBJ2-3; 7 nucleotides line up with TRBD2. Germline values: CDR1 SGHRS, CDR2 YFSETQ. This CDR3 contains 14 residues. With 0 bases clipped from V and 5 bases from J, the junction kept 3 bases outside the gene matches. The CDR3 coding sequence is TGCGCCAGCAGCTTGGCCGGGGGGAGAGATACGCAGTATTTT. Its translation is CASSLAGGRDTQYF.

The V and J genes are TRBV6-6 and TRBJ1-6; D is uncertain. The CDR3 runs 14 residues. Trimming removed 2 bases from V and 7 bases from J, with 9 bases in between. Germline CDR1 reads MNHNY; CDR2 reads SVGAGI (reference sequence). In DNA form, the CDR3 reads TGTGCCAGCAGTTACGGTGGGTCCAATTCACCCCTCCACTTT. It codes for CASSYGGSNSPLHF.

The V call is TRBV18, the J call TRBJ1-6; 7 nucleotides align to TRBD1. This CDR3 has 13 residues. Trimming removed 5 bases from V and 5 bases from J; junction bases left unmatched: 0. The germline V gene encodes CDR1 KGHSH and CDR2 LQKENI. The CDR3 sequence: CASSDRDNSPLHF. CDR3 sequence (DNA): TGTGCCAGCTCAGACAGGGATAATTCACCCCTCCACTTT.

The V call is TRBV7-6, the J call TRBJ2-3; D gene ambiguous. The CDR3 extends over 15 amino acids. Looked up from germline, CDR1 is SGHVS and CDR2 is FNYEAQ. The V end was cut by 1 base, the J end by 2 bases, with 10 bases between. CDR3 nucleotides: TGTGCCAGCAGCTTAGTCCCGACCGTCACAGATACGCAGTATTTT. Its protein product is CASSLVPTVTDTQYF. Full variable domain (missing parts from reference TRBV7-6 and TRBJ2-3): GAGVSQSPRYKVTKRGQDVALRCDPISGHVSLYWYRQALGQGPEFLTYFNYEAQQDKSGLPNDRFSAERPEGSISTLTIQRTEQRDSAMYRCASSLVPTVTDTQYFGPGTRLTVL.

The V call is TRBV6-5, the J call TRBJ1-4; no clear D. This CDR3 region has 14 residues. Germline lookup yields CDR1 MNHEY and CDR2 SVGAGI. V lost 6 bases and J lost 8, with 16 bases in between. The CDR3 spells CASRWAGSAEKLFF. DNA of the CDR3: TGTGCCAGCAGATGGGCCGGGTCCGCGGAAAAACTGTTTTTT.

This clone was seen a few times. The V call is TRBV12-5, the J call TRBJ2-7, with TRBD1 identical over 10 bases. Per germline, CDR1 LGHNT and CDR2 FRNRAP. Trimming at V came to 1 base and at J to 3 bases, leaving 9 bases not matched to a gene. The CDR3 has 17 amino acids. DNA for the CDR3: TGTGCTAGTGGTTTGGCCGGGACAGGGGTAGTTTACTACGAGCAGTACTTC. It translates to CASGLAGTGVVYYEQYF.

The chain combines TRBV14 with TRBJ1-2; 8 bases match TRBD1. The length of the CDR3 is 13 residues. The junction had 4 bases not matched to a gene; V was cut back by 4 bases and J by 6 bases. Germline CDR1 is SGHDN and CDR2 is FVKESK. CDR3 amino acids: CASSPQGADGYTF. CDR3 sequence (DNA): TGTGCCAGCAGCCCTCAGGGGGCGGATGGCTACACCTTC.

The sample holds one count of this clone. The J gene is TRBJ1-4, the V gene TRBV7-2, with unresolved D. Germline values: CDR1 SGHTA, CDR2 FQGNSA. V lost 3 bases, J lost 8 bases, and 10 bases lay in between. The CDR3 has 13 residues. The CDR3 DNA follows: TGTGCCAGCAGCTTCAATACTGAGGAAAAACTGTTTTTT. Its protein product is CASSFNTEEKLFF.

This clone was seen once. CDR3 residues: CASSPSGGPYEQYF. The DNA of the CDR3 is TGTGCCAGCAGTCCTAGCGGGGGGCCGTACGAGCAGTACTTC. The rearrangement uses TRBV6-5 and TRBJ2-7; TRBD2 aligns across 11 bases. V gave up 5 bases and J gave up 4 bases; unmatched junction bases: 4. CDR1 MNHEY and CDR2 SVGAGI come from the germline V gene. The CDR3 covers 14 residues.

The V and J genes are TRBV28 and TRBJ1-2; D call uncertain. CDR3 length equals 12 residues. Between the trimmed V and J ends, which lost 3 bases and 5 bases, there was a span of 7 bases. CDR1 is MDHEN, CDR2 SYDVKM, per germline. CDR3 bases: TGTGCCAGCAGTTTCAAAGGGTATGGCTACACCTTC. Translating gives CASSFKGYGYTF.

Comments on this clone: Other DNA variants within this sample encode the same CDR3. V is TRBV7-2 and J is TRBJ1-2, with D tentatively TRBD1 (6 bases). Trimming cost V 3 bases and J 5 bases, with 10 bases left between them. The germline gives CDR1 SGHTA, CDR2 FQGNSA. The CDR3 is 13 residues long. The CDR3 here is CASSFDRQYGYTF. The DNA for the CDR3 is TGTGCCAGCAGCTTTGACAGGCAATATGGCTACACCTTC.

This clone appeared once. This chain links TRBV27 with TRBJ2-6; 7 bases map to TRBD1. Germline trimming cut 4 bases from V and 2 bases from J; bases unmatched to any gene: 2. The CDR3 totals 15 residues. Germline assignment: CDR1 MNHEY and CDR2 SMNVEV (reference sequence). In DNA form, the CDR3 reads TGTGCCAGCAGTTCTACAGGGGCTGGGGCCAACGTCCTGACTTTC. It specifies CASSSTGAGANVLTF.

The chain joins TRBV29-1 to TRBJ2-2, with D perhaps assigned TRBD1 or TRBD2 (5 bases each). The CDR3 runs 16 residues. Trimming left V 7 bases short and J 2 bases short, with 20 bases between. Germline V gene data show CDR1 as SQVTM and CDR2 as ANQGSEA. In DNA, the CDR3 is TGCAGCGCTTCTCCGGGACCTTTTTTAAACACCGGGGAGCTGTTTTTT. This encodes CSASPGPFLNTGELFF.

The gene calls are TRBV6-2 or TRBV6-3 and TRBJ1-1; D is possibly TRBD1 (5 bases). The V gene lost 3 bases and the J gene lost 6 bases, with 14 bases spanning the gap. Germline assignment: CDR1 MNHEY and CDR2 SVGEGT. The CDR3 is made up of 14 amino acids. DNA of the CDR3: TGTGCCAGCAGTTATCAGGGAAGGAGGTCTGAAGCTTTCTTT. It yields the protein CASSYQGRRSEAFF.

The V and J genes are TRBV6-5 and TRBJ2-7, with TRBD1 matching over 8 bases. The CDR3 extends over 13 amino acids. Losses at the gene ends were 8 bases for V and 0 bases for J; bases not matched to a gene: 3. Germline V CDR1 and CDR2: MNHEY, SVGAGI. CDR3 residues: CASRTGNSYEQYF. CDR3 nucleotides: TGTGCCAGCCGGACAGGGAACTCCTACGAGCAGTACTTC.

The V call is TRBV10-1, the J call TRBJ2-3; D possibly corresponds to TRBD2 (6 bases). This CDR3 contains 15 residues. CDR1 and CDR2 from the germline V gene are WNHNN and SYGVQD (reference sequence). V was cut by 6 bases and J by 4 bases, with 17 bases left in between. The CDR3 region is CASSKGGITADTQYF. For the CDR3, the DNA is TGCGCCAGCAGCAAGGGAGGAATCACAGCAGATACGCAGTATTTT.